The 18 T cell receptor beta chains below come from one sample, sequenced in a study of T cells of healthy individuals. TCRdb redid the calling of the 5' RACE reads with MiXCR, one entry per CDR3 protein. The repertoire holds 100,000 or so distinct CDR3 sequences, with 17% as singletons. The receptor source for this set is a human donor in good health.

A few counts support this clonotype. The genes are TRBV14 and TRBJ1-1, with D unclear. V lost 4 bases, J lost 6 bases, and 18 bases lay in between. Germline-derived CDR1 and CDR2 are SGHDN and FVKESK. The CDR3 is 15 amino acids. CDR3 DNA sequence: TGTGCCAGCAGCCGATCGGGAGGGAGAGCACCTGAAGCTTTCTTT. Translating it yields CASSRSGGRAPEAFF.

This clonotype was found many times. The chain joins TRBV4-2 to TRBJ1-4; 9 bases match TRBD1. The V and J ends lost 3 bases and 5 bases, in that order; junction bases with no gene match: 1. The CDR3 is 14 residues long. In germline, CDR1 is LGHNA, CDR2 YNFKEQ. CDR3 sequence reads: CASSQGQGNEKLFF. The DNA of the CDR3 is TGTGCCAGCAGCCAGGGACAGGGAAATGAAAAACTGTTTTTT.

This clonotype showed up just a few times. This chain joins TRBV30 and TRBJ2-5; D remains unclear. CDR1 is GTSNPN, CDR2 SVGIG, per germline (reference sequence). The V end was cut by 2 bases, the J end by 3 bases, with 7 bases between. This CDR3 is 12 amino acids long. Written as DNA, the CDR3 is TGTGCCTGGAGTTTGGGAAAAGAGACCCAGTACTTC. This codes for CAWSLGKETQYF.

Note on this clonotype: A read error is possible here, since a much larger clone lies one base away. The chain has TRBV25-1 and TRBJ1-1; the D is unclear. The germline gives CDR1 MGHDK, CDR2 SYGVNS. Trimming took off 10 bases at V and 8 bases at J, with 17 bases between the two ends. The CDR3 is 12 residues long. The CDR3 loop reads CATIGGANEAFF. The DNA of the CDR3 is TGTGCCACAATTGGCGGCGCCAACGAAGCTTTCTTT.

The chain employs TRBV28 and TRBJ1-2; D may be TRBD1 (5 bases). Between the trimmed V and J ends, which lost 5 bases and 4 bases, there was a span of 17 bases. The germline gives CDR1 MDHEN, CDR2 SYDVKM. The CDR3 has 15 amino acids. The CDR3 region is CASSPMGGNSYGYTF. In nucleotides, the CDR3 is TGTGCCAGCAGTCCTATGGGGGGGAATAGCTATGGCTACACCTTC.

This clonotype was observed a handful of times. This chain connects TRBV12-3 or TRBV12-4 to TRBJ2-2, with TRBD1 as a possible D gene (6 bases). The germline V and J ends were trimmed by 8 bases and 3 bases, with 16 bases remaining between them. CDR3 size: 15 residues. Here the CDR3 reads CASGGTGQDTGELFF. The DNA of the CDR3 is TGTGCCAGCGGTGGAACAGGGCAGGACACCGGGGAGCTGTTTTTT.

This clonotype was picked up many times. The chain combines TRBV11-2 with TRBJ2-2; TRBD1 might be the D (6 bases). V lost 4 bases and J 7 bases, leaving 10 bases between the germline ends. CDR1 is SGHAT and CDR2 is FQNNGV in the germline V gene. The CDR3 spans 13 residues. The CDR3 nucleotides read TGTGCCAGCAGCTCAGGGGTCGGCGGGGAGCTGTTTTTT. It specifies CASSSGVGGELFF. The variable domain in full, with the rest retrieved from reference TRBV11-2 and TRBJ2-2, is EAGVAQSPRYKIIEKRQSVAFWCNPISGHATLYWYQQILGQGPKLLIQFQNNGVVDDSQLPKDRFSAERLKGVDSTLKIQPAKLEDSAVYLCASSSGVGGELFFGEGSRLTVL.

This clonotype was seen more than once but under ten times. This chain links TRBV28 with TRBJ2-3, with D perhaps being TRBD1 or TRBD2 (5 bases each). The germline V gene encodes CDR1 MDHEN and CDR2 SYDVKM. V was pared by 4 bases and J by 1 base, with 12 bases between. The CDR3 runs to 15 residues. CDR3 protein: CASSSWDGGTDTQYF. In DNA form, the CDR3 reads TGTGCCAGCAGTTCCTGGGACGGCGGCACAGATACGCAGTATTTT.

The rearrangement joins TRBV9 to TRBJ2-1; 13 nucleotides line up with TRBD2. J gave up 9 bases and V 0 bases, and 3 bases lay outside the gene matches. The CDR3 is made up of 15 amino acids. Germline values: CDR1 SGDLS, CDR2 YYNGEE. The CDR3 loop is CASSVVGLAGSEQFF. The CDR3 bases are TGTGCCAGCAGCGTAGTGGGACTAGCGGGGAGTGAGCAGTTCTTC.

There are a few counts of this clonotype. The chain employs TRBV7-2 and TRBJ2-5; D uncertain. Germline V lookup: CDR1 SGHTA, CDR2 FQGNSA. V dropped 5 bases and J dropped 4 bases, with 20 bases sitting between them. There are 16 residues in the CDR3. This chain's CDR3 is CASSPRPLTQRETQYF. CDR3 bases: TGTGCCAGCAGCCCCCGACCCTTAACTCAGAGAGAGACCCAGTACTTC.

The sample holds many counts of this clonotype. This chain uses TRBV7-9 with TRBJ1-6, with unresolved D. Trimming took 0 bases from V and 10 from J, leaving 7 bases between them. This CDR3 region has 13 residues. Germline V gene data show CDR1 as SEHNR and CDR2 as FQNEAQ (reference sequence). The chain's CDR3 is CASSLAEGSPLHF. In DNA, the CDR3 is TGTGCCAGCAGCTTAGCCGAAGGATCACCCCTCCACTTT.

A remark on this clonotype: Germline and junction disagree at one end, which may indicate a read error. This chain uses TRBV10-3 with TRBJ2-6; D is perhaps TRBD1 (5 bases). CDR1 is ENHRY, CDR2 SYGVKD, per germline. The CDR3 consists of 12 residues. This chain's CDR3 is CAISEADKGRKF. Here the CDR3 DNA reads TGTGCCATCAGTGAGGCGGACAAAGGTCGGAAGTTC.

In its sample, this clonotype was seen a few times. The chain is built from TRBV28 and TRBJ2-1, with 7 bases lining up with TRBD2. V trimming: 2 bases; J trimming: 1 base; junction bases outside the gene matches: 5. Germline assignment: CDR1 MDHEN and CDR2 SYDVKM. The CDR3 length is 16 residues. This CDR3 reads CASSLAGVGSYNEQFF. The CDR3 DNA reads TGTGCCAGCAGTTTAGCGGGAGTGGGGTCCTACAATGAGCAGTTCTTC.

This clonotype was recorded at least ten times. The chain uses TRBV2 and TRBJ1-2, with 9 bases that match TRBD1. The CDR3 runs to 11 residues. The V gene's germline CDR1 is SNHLY and CDR2 FYNNEI. V shed 7 bases and J 13 bases; nucleotides not matched to a gene: 7. The CDR3: CASNDNRGPTF. The DNA of the CDR3 is TGTGCCAGCAACGACAACAGGGGGCCCACCTTC.

J is TRBJ2-3 and V is TRBV20-1, with D tentatively TRBD2 (5 bases). CDR1 and CDR2 from the germline V gene are DFQATT and SNEGSKA (reference sequence). Trimming removed 6 bases from V and 4 bases from J, with 20 bases in between. The CDR3 has 15 residues. The CDR3 here is CSARSVEGVADTQYF. The CDR3 DNA is TGCAGTGCCAGAAGCGTTGAGGGAGTCGCAGATACGCAGTATTTT.

Regarding this clonotype: Its ends do not fully match the called genes, so a read error is possible. The rearrangement joins TRBV10-3 to TRBJ1-1, with unresolved D. The CDR3 extends over 14 amino acids. Germline V CDR1 and CDR2: ENHRY, SYGVKD. The CDR3 DNA reads as TGTGCCATCAGTGTTGGGCCCCCGGGCACTGAAGCTCTCTTT. It specifies CAISVGPPGTEALF.

This clonotype was detected only a few times. J is TRBJ2-4 and V is TRBV29-1; 12 bases are a match to TRBD1. The CDR3 is 13 amino acids. V shed 6 bases, J shed 6 bases, and the junction held 3 bases outside the gene matches. The V gene's germline CDR1 is SQVTM and CDR2 ANQGSEA. The CDR3: CSVRGQGANIQYF. In DNA, the CDR3 is TGCAGCGTGAGGGGACAGGGGGCAAACATTCAGTACTTC. Variable domain in full (rest from reference TRBV29-1 and TRBJ2-4): SAVISQKPSRDICQRGTSLTIQCQVDSQVTMMFWYRQQPGQSLTLIATANQGSEATYESGFVIDKFPISRPNLTFSTLTVSNMSPEDSSIYLCSVRGQGANIQYFGAGTRLSVL.

The rearrangement uses TRBV15 and TRBJ1-5; D gene uncertain. This CDR3 spans 15 amino acids. Germline V lookup: CDR1 LNHNV, CDR2 YYDKDF (reference sequence). The V gene lost 0 bases and the J gene lost 6 bases, with 12 bases spanning the gap. CDR3 region: CATSRDRSVSQPQHF. The DNA of the CDR3 is TGTGCCACCAGCAGAGATCGGAGCGTTTCTCAGCCCCAGCATTTT. The whole variable domain, remainder taken from reference TRBV15 and TRBJ1-5, is DAMVIQNPRYQVTQFGKPVTLSCSQTLNHNVMYWYQQKSSQAPKLLFHYYDKDFNNEADTPDNFQSRRPNTSFCFLDIRSPGLGDTAMYLCATSRDRSVSQPQHFGDGTRLSIL.